The 18 T cell receptor beta chains below all came from one sample that was sequenced in a study of blood T cell repertoires in COVID-19. Sequencing used immunoSEQ multiplex PCR; TCRdb keeps in-frame clones, though not all of them. The table lists about 300,000 clones, about 87% of them singletons, with 5.5% to 8.5% in the top ten. Sequenced material: peripheral blood. These receptors were collected from a woman aged 25 to 45 who had recovered from COVID-19.

The chain has TRBV28 and TRBJ2-5, with D hard to call. V was clipped by 7 bases and J by 4 bases, with 16 bases between them. CDR1 is MDHEN, CDR2 SYDVKM, per germline. CDR3 length: 14 residues. CDR3 region: CASTITRGIETQYF. CDR3 sequence (DNA): TGTGCCAGCACCATTACCAGAGGCATAGAGACCCAGTACTTC.

The chain carries TRBV7-2 and TRBJ2-5; TRBD2 is a possible D gene (6 bases). Per germline, CDR1 SGHTA and CDR2 FQGNSA. The CDR3 spans 15 residues. Trimming cost V 1 base and J 0 bases, with 9 bases left between them. CDR3 in amino acids: CASSLVGGNQETQYF. The DNA of the CDR3 is TGTGCCAGCAGCTTAGTTGGAGGGAACCAAGAGACCCAGTACTTC. Full variable domain (rest looked up from reference TRBV7-2 and TRBJ2-5): GAGVSQSPSNKVTEKGKDVELRCDPISGHTALYWYRQSLGQGLEFLIYFQGNSAPDKSGLPSDRFSAERTGGSVSTLTIQRTQQEDSAVYLCASSLVGGNQETQYFGPGTRLLVL.

The sample holds a few counts of this clone. This rearrangement joins TRBV5-4 to TRBJ1-1; TRBD1 agrees at 8 bases. After removal of 4 bases from V and 0 bases from J, the junction contained 8 bases not matched to a gene. The germline CDR1 and CDR2 sequences are SGHNT and YYREEE (reference sequence). The CDR3 is 16 amino acids. In DNA form, the CDR3 reads TGTGCCAGCAGCCCCGGACAGGGTCTGGTGAACACTGAAGCTTTCTTT. As protein: CASSPGQGLVNTEAFF.

Only one count was recorded for this clone. The V gene is TRBV5-4, the J gene TRBJ1-2; 8 bases map to TRBD1. There are 15 residues in the CDR3. Per germline, CDR1 SGHNT and CDR2 YYREEE (reference sequence). The V and J ends lost 2 bases and 3 bases, in that order; junction bases with no gene match: 6. The chain's CDR3 is CASSFIGQGDYGYTF. The DNA for the CDR3 is TGTGCCAGCAGCTTTATAGGACAGGGCGACTATGGCTACACCTTC.

This chain links TRBV4-1 with TRBJ2-7; D possibly corresponds to TRBD2 (7 bases). Germline loops: CDR1 MGHRA, CDR2 YSYEKL. This CDR3 contains 14 residues. The V end lost 0 bases, the J end lost 2 bases, and 8 bases lay between the germline ends. CDR3 DNA sequence: TGCGCCAGCAGCCAAGAGCGGGGGCCCTACGAGCAGTACTTC. Protein product: CASSQERGPYEQYF.

At least ten counts were recorded for this clone. The gene calls are TRBV6-5 and TRBJ2-1, with TRBD1 as a possible D gene (5 bases). This CDR3 has 16 residues. Germline-derived CDR1 and CDR2 are MNHEY and SVGAGI. Deletions cut 0 bases from V and 4 bases from J, with 13 bases between. CDR3 in amino acids: CASSYSFGQLYNEQFF. The DNA for the CDR3 is TGTGCCAGCAGTTACTCTTTCGGACAACTATACAATGAGCAGTTCTTC.

This clone was seen only a few times. The chain has TRBV30 and TRBJ1-2; 8 bases are shared with TRBD1. The CDR3 is 14 residues long. Trimming removed 0 bases from V and 8 bases from J; junction bases left unmatched: 8. The germline V gene encodes CDR1 GTSNPN and CDR2 SVGIG (reference sequence). The CDR3 nucleotides are TGTGCCTGGAGTGTACAGGACAGGGTTGGGGGCTACACCTTC. This sequence encodes CAWSVQDRVGGYTF. Complete variable domain (other parts from reference TRBV30 and TRBJ1-2): SQTIHQWPATLVQPVGSPLSLECTVEGTSNPNLYWYRQAAGRGLQLLFYSVGIGQISSEVPQNLSASRPQDRQFILSSKKLLLSDSGFYLCAWSVQDRVGGYTFGSGTRLTVV.

The rearrangement uses TRBV6-1 and TRBJ2-3; 9 bases line up with TRBD1. J lost 1 base, V lost 2 bases, and 4 bases had no gene match. CDR3 length equals 16 residues. Germline V gives CDR1 MNHNS, CDR2 SASEGT. The CDR3 loop is CASSELRTGGTDTQYF. Written as DNA, the CDR3 is TGTGCCAGCAGTGAATTAAGGACAGGGGGCACAGATACGCAGTATTTT.

The genes are TRBV7-3 and TRBJ2-5; TRBD2 might be the D (6 bases). V lost 5 bases and J lost 0, with 7 bases in between. This CDR3 spans 13 amino acids. Germline V gene data show CDR1 as SGHTA and CDR2 as FQGTGA. The CDR3 here is CASSGLHQETQYF. CDR3 DNA sequence: TGTGCCAGCAGCGGACTACACCAAGAGACCCAGTACTTC.

The V and J genes are TRBV7-2 and TRBJ2-1; a weak D match, TRBD2 (7 bases). With 2 bases removed from V and 0 bases from J, the gap between germline ends came to 17 bases. The V gene's germline CDR1 is SGHTA and CDR2 FQGNSA. The CDR3 consists of 18 residues. CDR3 region: CASSLSTSRGASYNEQFF. CDR3 bases: TGTGCCAGCAGCTTATCCACAAGCCGGGGGGCCTCCTACAATGAGCAGTTCTTC.

The J gene is TRBJ1-2, the V gene TRBV28; D uncertain. Germline V gene lookup returns CDR1 MDHEN and CDR2 SYDVKM. V was cut by 2 bases and J by 5 bases, with 6 bases left in between. The CDR3 totals 12 residues. The CDR3 coding sequence is TGTGCCAGCAGTTTAAGCCGATATGGCTACACCTTC. The encoded protein is CASSLSRYGYTF.

This sequence joins TRBV6-5 and TRBJ1-2; D possibly corresponds to TRBD1 (5 bases). CDR3 length: 15 amino acids. Per the germline V gene, CDR1 is MNHEY and CDR2 is SVGAGI. V was pared by 2 bases and J by 5 bases, with 15 bases between. The CDR3 sequence: CASSYRGSEEYGYTF. Written as DNA, the CDR3 is TGTGCCAGCAGTTACAGGGGCAGCGAGGAGTATGGCTACACCTTC.

The chain recombines TRBV28 with TRBJ2-7; the D gene is possibly TRBD2 (6 bases). This CDR3 comprises 15 residues. V was shortened by 6 bases and J by 2 bases, with 17 bases between the two germline ends. CDR1 MDHEN and CDR2 SYDVKM come from the germline V gene. The CDR3 sequence is CASSPGSQVTYEQYF. CDR3 bases: TGTGCCAGCAGCCCCGGGAGCCAGGTTACCTACGAGCAGTACTTC.

The chain links TRBV6-5 to TRBJ2-3, with 7 bases that match TRBD2. V shed 8 bases and J 0 bases; nucleotides not matched to a gene: 8. The CDR3 loop spans 15 amino acids. CDR1 and CDR2 from the germline V gene are MNHEY and SVGAGI. CDR3: CASRLLAKSTDTQYF. CDR3 DNA sequence: TGTGCCAGCCGCCTACTAGCGAAGAGCACAGATACGCAGTATTTT.

The chain joins TRBV7-3 to TRBJ1-2, with 9 bases aligning to TRBD1. The germline V gene has CDR1 SGHTA and CDR2 FQGTGA. This CDR3 is 14 amino acids long. V was pared by 3 bases and J by 2 bases, with 1 base of the junction left unmatched. CDR3 sequence (DNA): TGTGCCAGCAGCTTGGGACAGGGCAACTATGGCTACACCTTC. Encoded protein: CASSLGQGNYGYTF.

The chain carries TRBV10-3 and TRBJ2-2, with 7 bases aligning to TRBD1. This CDR3 spans 16 amino acids. Germline values: CDR1 ENHRY, CDR2 SYGVKD. The junction had 6 bases not matched to a gene; V was cut back by 5 bases and J by 0 bases. The CDR3 loop reads CAISTTGVTNTGELFF. The CDR3 coding sequence is TGTGCCATCAGTACCACAGGGGTAACGAACACCGGGGAGCTGTTTTTT.

The rearrangement joins TRBV6-5 to TRBJ2-1; 9 bases agree with TRBD2. Germline loops: CDR1 MNHEY, CDR2 SVGAGI. The CDR3 loop spans 15 amino acids. V shed 10 bases and J 10 bases; nucleotides not matched to a gene: 17. The CDR3 DNA sequence: TGTGCCACTCCCGGGATAGCGGGGGTTACAGGGGAGCAGTTCTTC. Protein sequence: CATPGIAGVTGEQFF.

V usage is TRBV7-9 and J usage is TRBJ1-4; D remains unclear. This CDR3 region has 12 residues. Germline CDR1 SEHNR, CDR2 FQNEAQ (reference sequence). Trimming stripped 5 bases from V and 7 bases from J, with 8 bases between. CDR3 sequence reads: CASSPEGEKLFF. The CDR3 coding sequence is TGTGCCAGCAGCCCAGAGGGTGAAAAACTGTTTTTT.